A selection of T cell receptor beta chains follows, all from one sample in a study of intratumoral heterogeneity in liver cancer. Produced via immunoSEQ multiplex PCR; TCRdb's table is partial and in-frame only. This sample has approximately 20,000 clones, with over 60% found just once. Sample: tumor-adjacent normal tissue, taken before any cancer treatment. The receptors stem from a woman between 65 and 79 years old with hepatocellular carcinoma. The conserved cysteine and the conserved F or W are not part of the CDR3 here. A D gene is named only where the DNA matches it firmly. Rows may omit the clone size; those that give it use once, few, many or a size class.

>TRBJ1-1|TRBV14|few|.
ASSQDSWLTMNTEAF
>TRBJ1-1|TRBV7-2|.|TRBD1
ASSLPGGQGVLDTEAF
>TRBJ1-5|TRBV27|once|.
ASSLYSHQPQH
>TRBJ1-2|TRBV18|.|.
ASSPRHGKANYGYT
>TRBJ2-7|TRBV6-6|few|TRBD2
ASYSRESYEQY
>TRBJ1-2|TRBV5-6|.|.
ASSFYRVSRGYT
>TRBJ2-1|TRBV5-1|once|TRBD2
ASSPLGERGGNEQF
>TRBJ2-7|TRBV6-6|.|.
ASRWGTFSSYEQY
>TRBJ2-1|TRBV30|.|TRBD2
AWNGRSSYNEQF
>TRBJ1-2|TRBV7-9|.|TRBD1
ASSQLMRQGHYGYT
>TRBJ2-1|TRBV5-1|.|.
ASSLGGTSSYNEQF
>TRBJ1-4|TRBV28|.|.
ASSLWDSLNEKLF
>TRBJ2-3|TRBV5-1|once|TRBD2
ASSLDGTIKGTDTQY
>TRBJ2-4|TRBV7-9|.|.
ASSLAGGIQY
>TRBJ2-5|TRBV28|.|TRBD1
ASRQGAGGETQY
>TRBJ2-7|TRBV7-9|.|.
ASSLLQGWDEQY
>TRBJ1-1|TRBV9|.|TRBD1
ASSVRAGGTEAF
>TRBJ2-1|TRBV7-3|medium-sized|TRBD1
ASSLRDREVNEQF
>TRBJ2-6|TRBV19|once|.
ASSPPGAGANVLT
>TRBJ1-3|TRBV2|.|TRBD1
ASSHTGASGNTIY
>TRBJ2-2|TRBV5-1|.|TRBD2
ASSPTGLAGTGELF
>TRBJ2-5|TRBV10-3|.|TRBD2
AISDSGSQETQY
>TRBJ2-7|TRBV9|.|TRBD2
ASSVGVAGSYEQY
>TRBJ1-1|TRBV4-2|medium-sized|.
ASSQDNILTEAF
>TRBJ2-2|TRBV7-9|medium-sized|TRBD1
ASRPTGGNGELF
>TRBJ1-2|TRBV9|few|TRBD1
ASSARTGAGYT
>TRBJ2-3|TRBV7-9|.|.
ASSFYSTDTQY
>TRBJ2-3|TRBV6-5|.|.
ASSYSDTQY
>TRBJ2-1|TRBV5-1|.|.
ASSPGQGSYNEQF
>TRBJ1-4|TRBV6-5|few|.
ASKETANEKLF
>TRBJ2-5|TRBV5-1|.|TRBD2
ASSQGLARETQY
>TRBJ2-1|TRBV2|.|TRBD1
ASSGTAANEQF
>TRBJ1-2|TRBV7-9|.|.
ASTGGLGGYT
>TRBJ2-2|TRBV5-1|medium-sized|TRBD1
ASQITGATGELF
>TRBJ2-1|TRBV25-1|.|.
ASSESSQVYNEQF
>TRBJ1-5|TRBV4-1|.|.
ASSQDRFNQPQH
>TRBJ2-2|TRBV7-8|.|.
ASSSGSTGELF
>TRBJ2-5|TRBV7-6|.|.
ASSLAGARGETQY
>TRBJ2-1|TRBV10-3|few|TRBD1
AISDGTGGNEQF
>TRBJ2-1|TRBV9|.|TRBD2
ASSVGTSLDNEQF
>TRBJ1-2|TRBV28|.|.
ASTGTISSSRYGYT